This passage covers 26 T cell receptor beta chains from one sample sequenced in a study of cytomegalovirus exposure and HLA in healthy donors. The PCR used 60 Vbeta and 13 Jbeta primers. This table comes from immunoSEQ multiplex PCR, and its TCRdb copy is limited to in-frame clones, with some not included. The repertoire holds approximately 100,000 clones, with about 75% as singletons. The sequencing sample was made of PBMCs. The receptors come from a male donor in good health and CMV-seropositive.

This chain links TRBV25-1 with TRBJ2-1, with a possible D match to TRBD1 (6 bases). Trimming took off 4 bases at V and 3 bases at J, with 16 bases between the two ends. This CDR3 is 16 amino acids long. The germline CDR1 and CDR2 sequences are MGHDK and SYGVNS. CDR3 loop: CASSGLGTNLYNEQFF. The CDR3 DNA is TGTGCCAGCAGTGGATTGGGGACAAACCTCTACAATGAGCAGTTCTTC. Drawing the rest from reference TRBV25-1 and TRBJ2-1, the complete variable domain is EADIYQTPRYLVIGTGKKITLECSQTMGHDKMYWYQQDPGMELHLIHYSYGVNSTEKGDLSSESTVSRIRTEHFPLTLESARPSHTSQYLCASSGLGTNLYNEQFFGPGTRLTVL.

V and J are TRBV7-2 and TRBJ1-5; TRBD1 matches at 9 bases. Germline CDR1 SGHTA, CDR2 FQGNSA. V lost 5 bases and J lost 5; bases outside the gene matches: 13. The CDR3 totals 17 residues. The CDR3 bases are TGTGCCAGCAGCCCGCCCGCCGGGACAGGGTTCTATCAGCCCCAGCATTTT. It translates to CASSPPAGTGFYQPQHF.

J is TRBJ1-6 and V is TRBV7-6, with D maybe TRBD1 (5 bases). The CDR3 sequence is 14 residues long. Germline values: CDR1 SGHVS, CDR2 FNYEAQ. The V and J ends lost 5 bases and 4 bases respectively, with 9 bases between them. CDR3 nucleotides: TGTGCCAGCAGCCAGGACAATTATAATTCACCCCTCCACTTT. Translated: CASSQDNYNSPLHF.

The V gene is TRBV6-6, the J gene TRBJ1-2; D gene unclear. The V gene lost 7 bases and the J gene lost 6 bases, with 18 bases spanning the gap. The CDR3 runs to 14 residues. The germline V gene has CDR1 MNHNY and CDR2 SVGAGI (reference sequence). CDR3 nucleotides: TGTGCCAGCAAGTACGACACAGCCCAGAATGGCTACACCTTC. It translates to CASKYDTAQNGYTF.

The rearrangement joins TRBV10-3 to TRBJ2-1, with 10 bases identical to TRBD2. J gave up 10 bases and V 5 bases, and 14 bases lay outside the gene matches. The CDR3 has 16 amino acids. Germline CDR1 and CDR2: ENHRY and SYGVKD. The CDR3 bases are TGTGCCATCAGTCCCGCACCTAGCGGGGGCAAGGGGGAGCAGTTCTTC. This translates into CAISPAPSGGKGEQFF.

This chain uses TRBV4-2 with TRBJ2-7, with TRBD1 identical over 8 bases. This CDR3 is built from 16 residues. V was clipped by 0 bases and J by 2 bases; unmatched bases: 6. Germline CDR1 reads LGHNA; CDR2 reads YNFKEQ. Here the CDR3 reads CASSQEATGVPYEQYF. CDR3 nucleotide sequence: TGTGCCAGCAGCCAAGAAGCGACAGGGGTCCCCTACGAGCAGTACTTC.

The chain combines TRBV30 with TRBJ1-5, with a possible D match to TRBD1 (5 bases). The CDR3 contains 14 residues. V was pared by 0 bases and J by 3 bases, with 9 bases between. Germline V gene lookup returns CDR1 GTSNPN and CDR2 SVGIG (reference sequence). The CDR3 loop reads CAWSVRQYNQPQHF. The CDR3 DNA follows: TGTGCCTGGAGTGTTCGACAGTACAATCAGCCCCAGCATTTT.

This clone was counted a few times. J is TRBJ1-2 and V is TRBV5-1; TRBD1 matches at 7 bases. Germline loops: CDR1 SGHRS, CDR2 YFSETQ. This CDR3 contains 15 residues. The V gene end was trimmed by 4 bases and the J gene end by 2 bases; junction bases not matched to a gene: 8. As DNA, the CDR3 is TGCGCCAGCAGCGACCAGACAGGGCTAAACTATGGCTACACCTTC. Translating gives CASSDQTGLNYGYTF.

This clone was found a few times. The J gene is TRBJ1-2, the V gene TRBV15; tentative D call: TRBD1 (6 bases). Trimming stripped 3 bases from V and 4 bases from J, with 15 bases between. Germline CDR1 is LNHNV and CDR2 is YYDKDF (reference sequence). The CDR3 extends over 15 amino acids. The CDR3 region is CATSRQTGIPYGYTF. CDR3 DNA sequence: TGTGCCACCAGCAGGCAAACAGGGATACCCTATGGCTACACCTTC.

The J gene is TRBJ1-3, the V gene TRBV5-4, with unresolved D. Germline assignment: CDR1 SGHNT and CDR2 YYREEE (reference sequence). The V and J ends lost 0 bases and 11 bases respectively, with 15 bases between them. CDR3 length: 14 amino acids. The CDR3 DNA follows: TGTGCCAGCAGCTTGGCCAGTAACCGGGAGGCCATATATTTT. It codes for CASSLASNREAIYF.

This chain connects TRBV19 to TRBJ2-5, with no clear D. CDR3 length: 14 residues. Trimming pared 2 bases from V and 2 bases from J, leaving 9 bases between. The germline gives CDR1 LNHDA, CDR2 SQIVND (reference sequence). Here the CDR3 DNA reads TGTGCCAGTAGTATATTAAACAGACAAGAGACCCAGTACTTC. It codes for CASSILNRQETQYF.

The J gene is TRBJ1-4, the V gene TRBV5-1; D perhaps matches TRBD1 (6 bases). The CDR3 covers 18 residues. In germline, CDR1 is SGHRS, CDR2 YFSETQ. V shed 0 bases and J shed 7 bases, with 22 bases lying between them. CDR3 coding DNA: TGCGCCAGCAGCTTGGCCGCTCAGGGGAAGGGTGTAGGTGAAAAACTGTTTTTT. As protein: CASSLAAQGKGVGEKLFF.

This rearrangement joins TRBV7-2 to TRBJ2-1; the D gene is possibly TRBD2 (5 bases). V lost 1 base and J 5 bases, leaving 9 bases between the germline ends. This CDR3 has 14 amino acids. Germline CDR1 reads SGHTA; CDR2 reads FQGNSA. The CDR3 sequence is CASSLGTGNNEQFF. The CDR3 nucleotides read TGTGCCAGCAGCTTAGGGACTGGGAACAATGAGCAGTTCTTC.

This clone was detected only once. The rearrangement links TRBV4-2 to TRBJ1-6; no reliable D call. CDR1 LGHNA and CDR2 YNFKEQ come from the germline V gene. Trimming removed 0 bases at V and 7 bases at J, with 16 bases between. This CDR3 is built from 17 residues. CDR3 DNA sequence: TGTGCCAGCAGCCAAGATTCCTTGGCAGGTCCGAATTCACCCCTCCACTTT. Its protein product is CASSQDSLAGPNSPLHF.

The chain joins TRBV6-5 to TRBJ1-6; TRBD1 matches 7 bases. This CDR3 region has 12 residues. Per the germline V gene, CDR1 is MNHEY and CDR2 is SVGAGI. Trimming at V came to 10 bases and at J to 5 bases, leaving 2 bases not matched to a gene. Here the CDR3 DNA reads TGTGCCACCACAGGGGATAATTCACCCCTCCACTTT. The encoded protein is CATTGDNSPLHF.

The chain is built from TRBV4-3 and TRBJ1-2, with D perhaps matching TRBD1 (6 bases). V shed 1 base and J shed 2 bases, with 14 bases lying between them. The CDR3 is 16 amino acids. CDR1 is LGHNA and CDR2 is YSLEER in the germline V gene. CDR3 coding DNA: TGCGCCAGCAGCCAAGGGGGGCAGGGCCTAAACTATGGCTACACCTTC. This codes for CASSQGGQGLNYGYTF.

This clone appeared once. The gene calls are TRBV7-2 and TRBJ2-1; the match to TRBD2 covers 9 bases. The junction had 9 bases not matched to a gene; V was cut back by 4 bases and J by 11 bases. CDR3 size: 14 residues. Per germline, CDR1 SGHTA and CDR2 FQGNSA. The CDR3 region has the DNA TGTGCCAGCAGCTCTACGGCTCTAGCGGGGAAGCAGTTCTTC. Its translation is CASSSTALAGKQFF.

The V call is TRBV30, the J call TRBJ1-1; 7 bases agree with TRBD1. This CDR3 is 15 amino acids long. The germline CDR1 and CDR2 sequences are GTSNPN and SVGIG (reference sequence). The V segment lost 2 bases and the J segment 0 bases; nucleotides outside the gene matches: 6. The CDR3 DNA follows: TGTGCCTGGAGTCATGGACAGGTGATGAACACTGAAGCTTTCTTT. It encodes CAWSHGQVMNTEAFF.

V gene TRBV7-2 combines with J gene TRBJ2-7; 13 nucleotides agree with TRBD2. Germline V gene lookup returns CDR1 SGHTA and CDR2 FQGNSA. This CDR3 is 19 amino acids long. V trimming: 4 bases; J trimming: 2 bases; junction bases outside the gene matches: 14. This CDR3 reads CASSSRTSGGDPFPYEQYF. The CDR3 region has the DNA TGTGCCAGCAGCTCTAGGACTAGCGGGGGCGATCCATTTCCCTACGAGCAGTACTTC.

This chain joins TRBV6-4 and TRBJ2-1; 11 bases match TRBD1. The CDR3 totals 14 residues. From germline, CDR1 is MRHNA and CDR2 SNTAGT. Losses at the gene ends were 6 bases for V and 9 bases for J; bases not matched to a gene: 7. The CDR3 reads CASSRDRGGGEQFF. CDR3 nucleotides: TGTGCCAGCAGCCGGGACAGGGGGGGAGGTGAGCAGTTCTTC.

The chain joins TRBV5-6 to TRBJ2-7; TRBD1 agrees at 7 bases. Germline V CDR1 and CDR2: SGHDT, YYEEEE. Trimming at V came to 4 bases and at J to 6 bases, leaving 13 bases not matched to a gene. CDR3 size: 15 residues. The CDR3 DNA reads TGTGCCAGCAGCACCCCCCGACAGGGTGCAACCGAGCAGTACTTC. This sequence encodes CASSTPRQGATEQYF.

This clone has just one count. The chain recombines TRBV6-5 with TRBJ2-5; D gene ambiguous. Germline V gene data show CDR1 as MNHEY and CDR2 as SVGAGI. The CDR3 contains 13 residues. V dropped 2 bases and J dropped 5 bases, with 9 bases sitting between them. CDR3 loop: CASSYSPRETQYF. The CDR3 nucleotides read TGTGCCAGCAGTTACAGCCCTAGGGAGACCCAGTACTTC.

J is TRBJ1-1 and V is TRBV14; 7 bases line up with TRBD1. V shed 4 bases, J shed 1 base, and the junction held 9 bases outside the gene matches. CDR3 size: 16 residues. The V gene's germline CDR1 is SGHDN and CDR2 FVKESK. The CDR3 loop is CASSPYSGTENTEAFF. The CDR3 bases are TGTGCCAGCAGCCCGTATTCCGGGACAGAGAACACTGAAGCTTTCTTT. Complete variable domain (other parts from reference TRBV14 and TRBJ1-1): EAGVTQFPSHSVIEKGQTVTLRCDPISGHDNLYWYRRVMGKEIKFLLHFVKESKQDESGMPNNRFLAERTGGTYSTLKVQPAELEDSGVYFCASSPYSGTENTEAFFGQGTRLTVV.

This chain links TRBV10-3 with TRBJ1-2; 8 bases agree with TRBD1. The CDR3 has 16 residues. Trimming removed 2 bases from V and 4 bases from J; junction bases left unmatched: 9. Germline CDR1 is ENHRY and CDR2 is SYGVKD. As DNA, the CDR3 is TGTGCCATCAGTGAGAGACAGGGGAGCCTAGTCTATGGCTACACCTTC. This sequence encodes CAISERQGSLVYGYTF.

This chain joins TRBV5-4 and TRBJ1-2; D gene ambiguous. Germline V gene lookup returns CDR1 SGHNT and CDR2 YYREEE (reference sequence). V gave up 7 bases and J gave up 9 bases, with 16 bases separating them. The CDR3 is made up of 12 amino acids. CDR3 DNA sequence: TGTGCCAGCGCGCCAACGCCCGGGAGCTACACCTTC. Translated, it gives CASAPTPGSYTF. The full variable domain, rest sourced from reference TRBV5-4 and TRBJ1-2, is ETGVTQSPTHLIKTRGQQVTLRCSSQSGHNTVSWYQQALGQGPQFIFQYYREEENGRGNFPPRFSGLQFPNYSSELNVNALELDDSALYLCASAPTPGSYTFGSGTRLTVV.

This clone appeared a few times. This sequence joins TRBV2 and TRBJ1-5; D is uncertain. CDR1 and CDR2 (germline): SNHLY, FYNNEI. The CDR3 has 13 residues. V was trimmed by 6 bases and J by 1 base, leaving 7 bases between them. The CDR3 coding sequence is TGTGCCAGCAGGCAGGAAAGCAATCAGCCCCAGCATTTT. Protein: CASRQESNQPQHF.